One sample yielded the 6 T cell receptor beta chains listed below, sequenced in a study of long-term antiretroviral therapy in people with HIV. Run at survey level, the immunoSEQ assay was version v3.0. Generated by immunoSEQ multiplex PCR, the TCRdb table keeps only in-frame clones and is missing some. The sample comprises 20,000 to 25,000 clones, around 80% of which are singletons, and over 9% rests with the top ten. This material consisted of unsorted PBMCs, taken 4.1 years after starting antiretroviral therapy. These receptors were obtained from a woman between 40 and 55 years old with HIV.

V is TRBV30 and J is TRBJ2-1, with a tentative D call TRBD2 (6 bases). With 2 bases removed from V and 2 bases from J, the gap between germline ends came to 13 bases. The CDR3 spans 15 residues. Germline V gene sequence: CDR1 GTSNPN, CDR2 SVGIG (reference sequence). The CDR3 sequence is CAWSLGGGTYNEQFF. DNA of the CDR3: TGTGCCTGGAGTCTGGGGGGTGGAACCTACAATGAGCAGTTCTTC.

This clone was counted once. The chain is built from TRBV29-1 and TRBJ2-3; a possible D gene is TRBD2 (6 bases). The germline gives CDR1 SQVTM, CDR2 ANQGSEA. The CDR3 has 14 amino acids. V lost 2 bases and J 2 bases, leaving 11 bases between the germline ends. The CDR3 DNA follows: TGCAGCGTTGAACCTAGCGACTACACAGATACGCAGTATTTT. Its protein product is CSVEPSDYTDTQYF.

This chain links TRBV9 with TRBJ2-3; D is undetermined. The CDR3 has 12 residues. In germline, CDR1 is SGDLS, CDR2 YYNGEE. The V end lost 3 bases, the J end lost 2 bases, and 4 bases lay between the germline ends. Here the CDR3 reads CASSGDTDTQYF. DNA of the CDR3: TGTGCCAGCAGCGGGGACACAGATACGCAGTATTTT. The full variable domain, its missing parts supplied by reference TRBV9 and TRBJ2-3, is DSGVTQTPKHLITATGQRVTLRCSPRSGDLSVYWYQQSLDQGLQFLIQYYNGEERAKGNILERFSAQQFPDLHSELNLSSLELGDSALYFCASSGDTDTQYFGPGTRLTVL.

J is TRBJ1-2 and V is TRBV7-2; perhaps TRBD1 as D (6 bases). Germline lookup yields CDR1 SGHTA and CDR2 FQGNSA. This CDR3 spans 14 amino acids. V shed 6 bases and J shed 3 bases, with 14 bases lying between them. CDR3 coding DNA: TGTGCCAGCAGACAGGGCTCTTGGGACTATGGCTACACCTTC. As protein: CASRQGSWDYGYTF.

The chain carries TRBV15 and TRBJ2-4; D perhaps matches TRBD1 (6 bases). V was pared by 8 bases and J by 0 bases, with 14 bases between. The germline V gene encodes CDR1 LNHNV and CDR2 YYDKDF (reference sequence). The CDR3 sequence is 15 residues long. CDR3 in amino acids: CATGQIELAKNIQYF. In nucleotides, the CDR3 is TGTGCCACCGGACAGATCGAACTAGCCAAAAACATTCAGTACTTC.

The chain joins TRBV5-5 to TRBJ2-5, with 7 bases that match TRBD1. Germline values: CDR1 SGHKS, CDR2 YYEKEE (reference sequence). V trimming: 5 bases; J trimming: 3 bases; junction bases outside the gene matches: 7. This CDR3 contains 14 residues. For the CDR3, the DNA is TGTGCCAGCAGGCCCCCCACAGGGGAAGAGACCCAGTACTTC. Translating it yields CASRPPTGEETQYF.